Each of the 19 T cell receptor beta chains below was sequenced from the same sample in a study of cytomegalovirus exposure and HLA in healthy donors. With 60 Vbeta and 13 Jbeta primers, the PCR was carried out. Produced via immunoSEQ multiplex PCR; TCRdb's table is partial and in-frame only. The data hold around 150,000 clones, with approximately 72% observed a single time. The sample consisted of PBMCs. These receptors were collected from a woman in her fifties or sixties in good health and CMV-seronegative.

This clone occurred once. The chain uses TRBV13 and TRBJ1-6; 12 bases line up with TRBD1. The CDR3 consists of 16 residues. Losses at the gene ends were 5 bases for V and 7 bases for J; bases not matched to a gene: 6. The germline gives CDR1 PRHDT, CDR2 FYEKMQ (reference sequence). The CDR3 bases are TGTGCCAGCAGCAAAGGGACAGGGGGCTCCAATTCACCCCTCCACTTT. This sequence encodes CASSKGTGGSNSPLHF.

The chain combines TRBV7-3 with TRBJ2-1; TRBD2 matches at 9 bases. J gave up 4 bases and V 5 bases, and 3 bases lay outside the gene matches. This CDR3 has 14 amino acids. Germline loops: CDR1 SGHTA, CDR2 FQGTGA. CDR3 DNA sequence: TGTGCCAGCAGCCGTAGCGGGAGTTACAATGAGCAGTTCTTC. Residues: CASSRSGSYNEQFF. Full variable domain (remainder filled in from reference TRBV7-3 and TRBJ2-1): GAGVSQTPSNKVTEKGKYVELRCDPISGHTALYWYRQSLGQGPEFLIYFQGTGAADDSGLPNDRFFAVRPEGSVSTLKIQRTERGDSAVYLCASSRSGSYNEQFFGPGTRLTVL.

J is TRBJ1-3 and V is TRBV1; the D call TRBD1 from the table was never checked on the DNA. TRBV1 is a pseudogene. There are 15 residues in the CDR3. The CDR3 spells CTSSTHYRAGNTIYF. Here the CDR3 DNA reads TGCACCAGCAGCACGCACTACAGGGCTGGAAACACCATATATTTT.

The J gene is TRBJ1-5, the V gene TRBV28, with D possibly being TRBD1 (6 bases). Trimming stripped 8 bases from V and 2 bases from J, with 22 bases between. The CDR3 spans 17 residues. CDR1 MDHEN and CDR2 SYDVKM come from the germline V gene. This CDR3 reads CASSKGLGGLGNQPQHF. As DNA, the CDR3 is TGTGCCAGCTCGAAGGGGCTAGGGGGATTGGGCAATCAGCCCCAGCATTTT.

This chain joins TRBV5-1 and TRBJ2-2; 10 bases are a match to TRBD1. There are 17 residues in the CDR3. Germline CDR1 reads SGHRS; CDR2 reads YFSETQ. V dropped 4 bases and J dropped 5; count of bases not matched to a gene: 11. This CDR3 reads CASSARRQGARTGELFF. The CDR3 DNA is TGCGCCAGCAGCGCGCGAAGACAGGGGGCTCGAACCGGGGAGCTGTTTTTT.

The chain has TRBV5-4 and TRBJ2-5, with 14 bases aligning to TRBD2. The V and J ends lost 7 bases and 5 bases, in that order; junction bases with no gene match: 4. CDR1 and CDR2 from the germline V gene are SGHNT and YYREEE (reference sequence). The CDR3 has 14 amino acids. Written as DNA, the CDR3 is TGTGCCAGCGGACGACTAGCGGGAGGGGAGACCCAGTACTTC. This gives the protein CASGRLAGGETQYF.

This chain uses TRBV27 with TRBJ2-7; 12 bases align to TRBD2. This CDR3 is built from 15 residues. Losses at the gene ends were 1 base for V and 4 bases for J; bases not matched to a gene: 2. CDR1 and CDR2 from the germline V gene are MNHEY and SMNVEV (reference sequence). Written as DNA, the CDR3 is TGTGCCAGCAGTTTATTGACTAGCGGGAGTTACGAGCAGTACTTC. Translation: CASSLLTSGSYEQYF.

This rearrangement joins TRBV27 to TRBJ2-3, with TRBD2 matching 7 bases. The CDR3 contains 15 residues. V lost 5 bases to trimming and J lost 8 bases; unmatched junction nucleotides: 13. The germline gives CDR1 MNHEY, CDR2 SMNVEV (reference sequence). CDR3 in DNA: TGTGCCAGCAGTGTGTCTGGGACTACCCCCGGTACGCAGTATTTT. Its translation: CASSVSGTTPGTQYF.

The rearrangement joins TRBV19 to TRBJ2-1; 14 nucleotides align to TRBD2. The germline CDR1 and CDR2 sequences are LNHDA and SQIVND (reference sequence). This CDR3 spans 15 amino acids. The trim removed 4 bases at V and 15 bases at J, leaving 11 bases unmatched. CDR3 nucleotide sequence: TGTGCCAGTAGTACCTCCGGGACTAGCGGGGGACGGGGGTTCTTC. It codes for CASSTSGTSGGRGFF.

The chain joins TRBV5-5 to TRBJ2-6, with D hard to call. The germline V gene has CDR1 SGHKS and CDR2 YYEKEE (reference sequence). V lost 7 bases and J 0 bases, leaving 8 bases between the germline ends. CDR3 length: 14 amino acids. The CDR3 loop is CASSGHSGANVLTF. The CDR3 nucleotides read TGTGCCAGCTCAGGCCACTCTGGGGCCAACGTCCTGACTTTC.

The J gene is TRBJ2-7, the V gene TRBV7-2; possibly TRBD1 for D (5 bases). V lost 3 bases to trimming and J lost 5 bases, with 8 bases between them. Germline CDR1 is SGHTA and CDR2 is FQGNSA. There are 12 residues in the CDR3. In DNA, the CDR3 is TGTGCCAGCAGCTTTAACAGGAACGAGCAGTACTTC. As protein: CASSFNRNEQYF.

This chain links TRBV4-3 with TRBJ2-7, with 10 bases that match TRBD2. The DNA end is more similar to TRBJ2-1, so the J call may be wrong. There are 19 residues in the CDR3. Germline V CDR1 and CDR2: LGHNA, YSLEER. In DNA form, the CDR3 reads TGCGCCAGCAGCCAAGGGATTAGCGGGGGGCCTAGCTCCTACAATGAGCAGTTCTTC. Protein sequence: CASSQGISGGPSSYNEQFF.

Notes on this clone: The sample carries other DNA sequences with the same CDR3. V usage is TRBV5-1 and J usage is TRBJ2-1; TRBD2 matches at 13 bases. Germline CDR1 is SGHRS and CDR2 is YFSETQ. The CDR3 length is 14 residues. V was pared by 4 bases and J by 10 bases, with 5 bases of the junction left unmatched. CDR3: CASSLGTSGDEQFF. The CDR3 nucleotides read TGCGCCAGCAGCCTCGGGACTAGCGGGGACGAGCAGTTCTTC.

This clone has only a few counts. This sequence joins TRBV11-3 and TRBJ2-3; 10 bases are shared with TRBD1. Germline V gene data show CDR1 as SGHNT and CDR2 as YENEEA. This CDR3 has 16 amino acids. The V gene end was trimmed by 4 bases and the J gene end by 2 bases; junction bases not matched to a gene: 6. CDR3 sequence (DNA): TGTGCCAGCAGCTCTGGACAGGGGGTGCCCACAGATACGCAGTATTTT. Residues: CASSSGQGVPTDTQYF. The full variable domain, in which reference TRBV11-3 and TRBJ2-3 provide the parts outside the CDR3, is EAGVVQSPRYKIIEKKQPVAFWCNPISGHNTLYWYLQNLGQGPELLIRYENEEAVDDSQLPKDRFSAERLKGVDSTLKIQPAELGDSAVYLCASSSGQGVPTDTQYFGPGTRLTVL.

This sequence joins TRBV6-1 and TRBJ1-5, with 9 bases that match TRBD1. The ends lost 3 bases at V and 6 bases at J; junction bases unmatched: 9. Germline V lookup: CDR1 MNHNS, CDR2 SASEGT. The CDR3 covers 16 residues. CDR3 nucleotides: TGTGCCAGCAGTGAGTGGGGGGGACAGGGAGGTCAGCCCCAGCATTTT. Protein: CASSEWGGQGGQPQHF.

The chain joins TRBV5-4 to TRBJ1-2, with D uncertain. Germline V gene data show CDR1 as SGHNT and CDR2 as YYREEE (reference sequence). The CDR3 length is 14 residues. Trimming stripped 4 bases from V and 4 bases from J, with 14 bases between. The CDR3 is CASSPKQNPYGYTF. DNA for the CDR3: TGTGCCAGCAGCCCGAAACAGAATCCCTATGGCTACACCTTC.

V is TRBV10-3 and J is TRBJ2-7; 12 nucleotides match TRBD2. V shed 6 bases and J 5 bases; nucleotides not matched to a gene: 8. Germline CDR1 and CDR2: ENHRY and SYGVKD. The CDR3 extends over 15 amino acids. CDR3: CAIRASGGATDEQYF. Here the CDR3 DNA reads TGTGCCATCAGGGCTAGCGGGGGGGCCACCGACGAGCAGTACTTC.

This clone came up a few times. This chain links TRBV6-5 with TRBJ2-3; 7 bases match TRBD2. J lost 1 base, V lost 4 bases, and 2 bases had no gene match. The CDR3 has 14 amino acids. CDR1 is MNHEY and CDR2 is SVGAGI in the germline V gene. DNA of the CDR3: TGTGCCAGCAGTTGGAGCGGGGGCACAGATACGCAGTATTTT. The encoded protein is CASSWSGGTDTQYF.

This clone was found once. V and J are TRBV27 and TRBJ1-2; 7 positions match TRBD1. Losses at the gene ends were 6 bases for V and 6 bases for J; bases not matched to a gene: 7. Germline CDR1 is MNHEY and CDR2 is SMNVEV (reference sequence). There are 13 residues in the CDR3. The CDR3 spells CASSRQGSHGYTF. For the CDR3, the DNA is TGTGCCAGCAGCCGACAGGGTTCTCATGGCTACACCTTC.